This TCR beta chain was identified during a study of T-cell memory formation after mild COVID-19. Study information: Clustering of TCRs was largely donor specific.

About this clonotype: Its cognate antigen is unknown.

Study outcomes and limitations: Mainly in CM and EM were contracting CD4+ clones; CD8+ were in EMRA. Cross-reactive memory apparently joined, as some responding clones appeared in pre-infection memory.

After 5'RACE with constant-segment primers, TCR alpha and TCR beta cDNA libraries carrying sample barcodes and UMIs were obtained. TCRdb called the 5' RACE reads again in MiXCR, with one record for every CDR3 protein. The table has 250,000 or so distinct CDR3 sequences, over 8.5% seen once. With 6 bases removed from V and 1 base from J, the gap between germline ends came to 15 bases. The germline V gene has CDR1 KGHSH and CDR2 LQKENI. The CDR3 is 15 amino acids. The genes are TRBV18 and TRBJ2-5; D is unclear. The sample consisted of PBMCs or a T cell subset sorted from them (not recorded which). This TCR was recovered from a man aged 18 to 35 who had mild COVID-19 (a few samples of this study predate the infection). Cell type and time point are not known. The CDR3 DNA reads TGTGCCAGCTCCCCCGCCGGGCGCCTCCAAGAGACCCAGTACTTC. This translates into CASSPAGRLQETQYF.